This TCR beta chain stems from a study of T cells in localized non-small cell lung cancer. The repertoire was sequenced with immunoSEQ multiplex PCR; TCRdb's copy has only in-frame clones and lacks some. This table has about 70,000 clones, less than 90% appearing once. CDR1 is SGHRS and CDR2 is YFSETQ in the germline V gene. The CDR3 runs 13 residues. Trimming stripped 0 bases from V and 8 bases from J, with 11 bases between. Regarding the study as a whole: Uninvolved adjacent lung had more T cell clonality than any other tissue, topping tumor. Adjacent lung exhibited a median of approximately 59 among the 100 most abundant tumor clones. Tumor samples were not multi-region, leaving intratumor heterogeneity unexcluded.

As concerns this clone: Its matching antigen is unknown.

The specimen was peripheral blood, collected before any cancer treatment. J is TRBJ1-1 and V is TRBV5-1; a weak D match, TRBD1 (5 bases). This clonotype was sampled from a male donor aged 60 or over with stage III squamous cell lung carcinoma. The CDR3 nucleotides read TGCGCCAGCAGCTTGGCCGGGGCGATCGAAGCTTTCTTT. The encoded protein is CASSLAGAIEAFF.